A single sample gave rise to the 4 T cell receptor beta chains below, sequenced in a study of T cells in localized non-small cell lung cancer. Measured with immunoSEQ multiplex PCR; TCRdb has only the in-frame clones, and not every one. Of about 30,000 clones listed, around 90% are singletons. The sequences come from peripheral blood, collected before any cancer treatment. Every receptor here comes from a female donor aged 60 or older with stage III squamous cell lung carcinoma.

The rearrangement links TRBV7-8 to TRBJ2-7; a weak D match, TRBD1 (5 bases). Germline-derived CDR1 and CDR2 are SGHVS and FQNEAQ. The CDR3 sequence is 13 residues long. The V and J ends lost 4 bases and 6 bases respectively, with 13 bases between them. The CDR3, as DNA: TGTGCCAGCAGCTACCAGGGTTCGCTCGAGCAGTACTTC. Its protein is CASSYQGSLEQYF.

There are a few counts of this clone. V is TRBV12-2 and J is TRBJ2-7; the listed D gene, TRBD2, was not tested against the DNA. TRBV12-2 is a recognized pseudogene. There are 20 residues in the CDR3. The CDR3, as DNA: TGTGCAAGTCGCCCAGGTGGGCAGGCTAGCGGGGGGCGGGCCCCCTACGAGCAGTACTTC. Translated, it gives CASRPGGQASGGRAPYEQYF.

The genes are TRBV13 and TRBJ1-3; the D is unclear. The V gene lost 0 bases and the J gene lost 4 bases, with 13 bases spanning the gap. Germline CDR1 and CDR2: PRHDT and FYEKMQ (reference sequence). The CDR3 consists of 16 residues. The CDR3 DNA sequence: TGTGCCAGCAGCTTAGGCCTTGGCATCTCGGGAAACACCATATATTTT. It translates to CASSLGLGISGNTIYF.

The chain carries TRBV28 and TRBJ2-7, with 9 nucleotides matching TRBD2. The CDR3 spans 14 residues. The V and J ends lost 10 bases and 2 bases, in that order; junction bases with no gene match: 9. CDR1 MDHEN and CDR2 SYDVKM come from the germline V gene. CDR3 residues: CAITPGGRAYEQYF. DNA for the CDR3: TGTGCCATCACACCGGGCGGGAGGGCCTACGAGCAGTACTTC.